This paragraph reports one T cell receptor (beta chain). What it binds is not known. V lost 0 bases and J lost 1, with 12 bases in between. The germline CDR1 and CDR2 sequences are MGHRA and YSYEKL. The CDR3 is 16 amino acids. Specified time point: after dendritic cell vaccination, including at tumor progression/relapse. All glioblastoma patients lacked an isocitrate dehydrogenase mutation. The data originate from a study of glioma-infiltrating T cells after dendritic cell vaccination. Overall study results and limits: No direct clonality-survival link was found; a diverse polyclonal response may matter.

Amplification used 60 V beta primers and 13 J beta primers. Produced via immunoSEQ multiplex PCR; TCRdb's table is partial and in-frame only. The sample carries about 99,000 clones, around 80% recorded once. The source is a human donor with glioblastoma. Sequencing was performed on blood, taken after dendritic cell vaccination. The chain employs TRBV4-1 and TRBJ2-5, with D possibly TRBD1 on 5 matching bases. The CDR3 reads CASSQETVPSQETQYF. In DNA, the CDR3 is TGCGCCAGCAGCCAAGAGACAGTTCCCTCCCAAGAGACCCAGTACTTC.